Listed here are 8 T cell receptor beta chains from one sample, sequenced in a study of blood T cell dynamics during melanoma immunotherapy. The assay was immunoSEQ multiplex PCR, and TCRdb's table has in-frame clones only and misses some. The table records approximately 11,000 clones, roughly 80% of them present only once. Time point in this sample: week 3, after first cycle of checkpoint inhibitor. The sequencing used blood, collected from a patient treated with checkpoint blockade. The source is a human donor with melanoma.

As for this clone: Germline is not matched at one junction end, which may reflect a read error. The chain has TRBV5-1 and TRBJ2-7, with D perhaps matching TRBD1 or TRBD2 (5 bases each). This CDR3 has 15 amino acids. Per germline, CDR1 SGHRS and CDR2 YFSETQ. The CDR3 DNA reads TGTGCCAGCAGCTTCCCGGGACCCACGTCCTACGAGCAGTACTTC. It is translated as CASSFPGPTSYEQYF. The full variable domain, its missing parts supplied by reference TRBV5-1 and TRBJ2-7, is KAGVTQTPRYLIKTRGQQVTLSCSPISGHRSVSWYQQTPGQGLQFLFEYFSETQRNKGNFPGRFSGRQFSNSRSEMNVSTLELGDSALYLCASSFPGPTSYEQYFGPGTRLTVT.

The V gene is TRBV6-1, the J gene TRBJ2-3; tentative D call: TRBD1 (6 bases). The germline CDR1 and CDR2 sequences are MNHNS and SASEGT. This CDR3 region has 14 residues. Trimming pared 6 bases from V and 4 bases from J, leaving 14 bases between. The CDR3 protein is CASRAQGSPDTQYF. CDR3 in DNA: TGTGCCAGCAGGGCCCAGGGGTCCCCAGATACGCAGTATTTT.

This clone came up once. This chain uses TRBV29-1 with TRBJ2-5, with TRBD2 matching over 12 bases. This CDR3 comprises 13 residues. The ends lost 5 bases at V and 4 bases at J; junction bases unmatched: 2. The germline CDR1 and CDR2 sequences are SQVTM and ANQGSEA. CDR3 sequence (DNA): TGCAGCGTTAGGACTAGCGGGGCAGAGACCCAGTACTTC. This encodes CSVRTSGAETQYF.

This chain links TRBV28 with TRBJ2-7; D is uncertain. This CDR3 region has 13 residues. V gave up 3 bases and J gave up 2 bases, with 8 bases separating them. Germline V gene sequence: CDR1 MDHEN, CDR2 SYDVKM. CDR3 sequence (DNA): TGTGCCAGCAGTTTGGGCAGTACCTACGAGCAGTACTTC. Residues: CASSLGSTYEQYF.

This clone turned up a few times. The V gene is TRBV6-6, the J gene TRBJ1-1, with D unclear. The V end lost 2 bases, the J end lost 7 bases, and 11 bases lay between the germline ends. The CDR3 consists of 13 residues. CDR1 and CDR2 from the germline V gene are MNHNY and SVGAGI (reference sequence). The CDR3 region has the DNA TGTGCCAGCAGTTACGGATTGGGTAGTGAAGCTTTCTTT. Translated: CASSYGLGSEAFF.

The chain employs TRBV18 and TRBJ1-4, with D tentatively TRBD1 (5 bases). The V gene lost 6 bases and the J gene lost 8 bases, with 13 bases spanning the gap. Per the germline V gene, CDR1 is KGHSH and CDR2 is LQKENI. The CDR3 runs to 13 residues. The CDR3 is CASSLQGGEKLFF. As DNA, the CDR3 is TGTGCCAGCTCCCTTCAGGGAGGGGAAAAACTGTTTTTT. Full variable domain (rest looked up from reference TRBV18 and TRBJ1-4): NAGVMQNPRHLVRRRGQEARLRCSPMKGHSHVYWYRQLPEEGLKFMVYLQKENIIDESGMPKERFSAEFPKEGPSILRIQQVVRGDSAAYFCASSLQGGEKLFFGSGTQLSVL.

The chain uses TRBV6-5 and TRBJ1-2, with 10 bases aligning to TRBD1. The CDR3 extends over 14 amino acids. CDR1 and CDR2 from the germline V gene are MNHEY and SVGAGI. Trimming removed 5 bases from V and 6 bases from J; junction bases left unmatched: 6. The CDR3 loop is CASSGDRGSHGYTF. The CDR3 DNA follows: TGTGCCAGCAGTGGGGACAGGGGCAGCCATGGCTACACCTTC.

This chain joins TRBV5-1 and TRBJ2-3; 11 bases agree with TRBD2. V lost 2 bases to trimming and J lost 4 bases; unmatched junction nucleotides: 6. Germline values: CDR1 SGHRS, CDR2 YFSETQ. This CDR3 has 16 residues. CDR3 nucleotide sequence: TGCGCCAGCAGCTTACCTACTAGCGGGAGTGCAGATACGCAGTATTTT. Amino acids: CASSLPTSGSADTQYF. Variable domain in full (rest from reference TRBV5-1 and TRBJ2-3): KAGVTQTPRYLIKTRGQQVTLSCSPISGHRSVSWYQQTPGQGLQFLFEYFSETQRNKGNFPGRFSGRQFSNSRSEMNVSTLELGDSALYLCASSLPTSGSADTQYFGPGTRLTVL.